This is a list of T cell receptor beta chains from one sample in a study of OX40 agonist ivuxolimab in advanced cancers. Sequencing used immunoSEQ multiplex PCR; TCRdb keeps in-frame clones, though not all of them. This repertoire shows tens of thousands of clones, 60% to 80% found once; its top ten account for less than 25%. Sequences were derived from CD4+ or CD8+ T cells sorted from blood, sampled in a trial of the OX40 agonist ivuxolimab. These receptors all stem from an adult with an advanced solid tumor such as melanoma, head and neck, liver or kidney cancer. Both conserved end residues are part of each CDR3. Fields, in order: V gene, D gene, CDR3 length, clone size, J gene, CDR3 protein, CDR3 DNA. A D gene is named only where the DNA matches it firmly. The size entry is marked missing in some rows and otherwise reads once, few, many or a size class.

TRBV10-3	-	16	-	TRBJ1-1	CAISESDFGQKLFAFF	TGTGCCATCAGTGAGTCCGATTTCGGGCAGAAACTTTTCGCTTTCTTT
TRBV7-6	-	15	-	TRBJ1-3	CASSSEGGYGNTIYF	TGTGCCAGCAGTTCAGAAGGGGGATATGGAAACACCATATATTTT
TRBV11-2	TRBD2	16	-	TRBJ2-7	CASSLDPSGSSYEQYF	TGTGCCAGCAGCTTAGACCCTAGCGGGAGCTCCTACGAGCAGTACTTC
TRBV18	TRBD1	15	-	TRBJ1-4	CASSPPGDSGGSLFF	TGTGCCAGCTCACCACCGGGGGATTCAGGGGGCAGCCTGTTTTTT
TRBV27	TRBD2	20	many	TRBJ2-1	CASCAAGGGSILGSYNEQFF	TGTGCCAGCTGCGCCGCGGGAGGCGGGAGCATCTTAGGGTCCTACAATGAGCAGTTCTTC
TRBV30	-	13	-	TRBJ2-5	CAWTRGQQETQYF	TGTGCCTGGACCCGGGGGCAACAAGAGACCCAGTACTTC
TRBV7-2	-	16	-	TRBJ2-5	CASSLIPRGVQETQYF	TGTGCCAGCAGCTTAATTCCGCGGGGTGTCCAAGAGACCCAGTACTTC
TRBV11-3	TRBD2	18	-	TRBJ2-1	CASSRGLAGGTLYNEQFF	TGTGCCAGCAGCCGGGGACTAGCGGGAGGGACCCTCTACAATGAGCAGTTCTTC
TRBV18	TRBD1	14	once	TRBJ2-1	CASSTTGVLNEQFF	TGTGCCAGCTCAACGACAGGGGTCCTCAATGAGCAGTTCTTC
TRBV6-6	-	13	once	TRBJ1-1	CASSYGDGTEAFF	TGTGCCAGCAGTTACGGGGATGGCACTGAAGCTTTCTTT
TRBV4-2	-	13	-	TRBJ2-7	CASSQEMSREQYF	TGTGCCAGCAGCCAAGAGATGAGCCGCGAGCAGTACTTC
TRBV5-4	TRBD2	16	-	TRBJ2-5	CASSFGLAGEGETQYF	TGTGCCAGCAGCTTTGGGCTAGCGGGAGAGGGGGAGACCCAGTACTTC
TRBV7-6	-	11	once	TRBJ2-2	CASSLTGELFF	TGTGCCAGCAGCCTTACGGGGGAGCTGTTTTTT
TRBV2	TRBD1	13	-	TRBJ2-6	CASSEETGLVLTF	TGTGCCAGCAGTGAAGAGACAGGGCTTGTCCTGACTTTC
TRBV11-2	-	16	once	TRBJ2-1	CASSMGYGEPLNEQFF	TGTGCCAGCAGCATGGGGTACGGGGAGCCCTTAAATGAGCAGTTCTTC
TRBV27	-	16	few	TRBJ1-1	CASSLSLVRMNTEAFF	TGTGCCAGCAGTTTATCACTGGTACGAATGAACACTGAAGCTTTCTTT
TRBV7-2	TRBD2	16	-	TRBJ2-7	CASSLASSGGPYEQYF	TGTGCCAGCAGCTTAGCGTCTAGCGGGGGACCTTACGAGCAGTACTTC
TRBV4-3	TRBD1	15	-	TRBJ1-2	CASSQAGQASYGYTF	TGCGCCAGCAGCCAAGCGGGACAGGCAAGCTATGGCTACACCTTC
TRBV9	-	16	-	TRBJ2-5	CASSARPGDGLETQYF	TGTGCCAGCAGCGCCCGCCCGGGGGACGGACTAGAGACCCAGTACTTC
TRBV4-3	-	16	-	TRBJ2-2	CASSQDFSRNTGELFF	TGCGCCAGCAGCCAAGATTTCAGCAGGAACACCGGGGAGCTGTTTTTT
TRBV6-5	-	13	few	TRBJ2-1	CASSYSLVGEQFF	TGTGCCAGCAGTTACTCGTTAGTTGGTGAGCAGTTCTTC
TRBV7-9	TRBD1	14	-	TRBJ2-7	CASSPTGDSYEQYF	TGTGCCAGCAGTCCGACAGGGGACTCCTACGAGCAGTACTTC
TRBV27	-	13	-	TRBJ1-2	CASSFQGGGGYTF	TGTGCCAGCAGTTTTCAGGGCGGGGGGGGCTACACCTTC
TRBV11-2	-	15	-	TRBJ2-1	CASSLGFSSYNEQFF	TGTGCCAGCAGCTTAGGTTTTAGCTCCTACAATGAGCAGTTCTTC
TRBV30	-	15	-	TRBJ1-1	CAWRPLGGAGTEAFF	TGTGCCTGGAGACCCCTAGGAGGGGCGGGCACTGAAGCTTTCTTT
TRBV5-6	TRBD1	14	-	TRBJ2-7	CASSFGQGVFEQYF	TGTGCCAGCAGCTTCGGACAGGGGGTATTCGAGCAGTACTTC
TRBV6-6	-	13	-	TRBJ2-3	CASSYSHTDTQYF	TGTGCCAGCAGTTACTCTCACACAGATACGCAGTATTTT
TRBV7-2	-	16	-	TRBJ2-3	CASSSQPRGSTDTQYF	TGTGCCAGCAGCTCCCAGCCGAGGGGGAGCACAGATACGCAGTATTTT
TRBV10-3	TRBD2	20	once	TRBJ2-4	CAISDTTSGRATLAKNIQYF	TGTGCCATCAGTGACACGACTAGCGGGAGGGCCACCCTAGCCAAAAACATTCAGTACTTC
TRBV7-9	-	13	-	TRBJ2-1	CASSSSESNEQFF	TGTGCCAGCAGCTCGTCGGAGAGCAATGAGCAGTTCTTC
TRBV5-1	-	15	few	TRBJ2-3	CASQSRGQRADTQYF	TGCGCCAGCCAATCACGAGGACAAAGAGCAGATACGCAGTATTTT
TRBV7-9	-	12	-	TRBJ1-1	CASSSGGQEAFF	TGTGCCAGCAGCTCCGGTGGCCAGGAAGCTTTCTTT
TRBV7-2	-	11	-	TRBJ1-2	CASSGHYGYTF	TGTGCCAGCAGCGGGCACTATGGCTACACCTTC
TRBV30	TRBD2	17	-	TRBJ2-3	CAWSVQLAGDPTDTQYF	TGTGCCTGGAGTGTACAGCTAGCGGGAGATCCCACAGATACGCAGTATTTT
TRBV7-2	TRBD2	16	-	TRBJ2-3	CASSVTGSGGVNTQYF	TGTGCCAGCAGCGTAACCGGTAGCGGGGGGGTCAATACGCAGTATTTT
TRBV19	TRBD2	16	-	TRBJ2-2	CASRSGTSDYTGELFF	TGTGCCAGTAGGTCTGGCACTAGCGACTACACCGGGGAGCTGTTTTTT
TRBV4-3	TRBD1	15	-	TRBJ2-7	CASSQAAGTGYEQYF	TGCGCCAGCAGCCAAGCAGCCGGGACAGGTTACGAGCAGTACTTC
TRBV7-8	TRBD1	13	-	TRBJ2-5	CASSPDRGETQYF	TGTGCCAGCAGCCCCGACAGGGGTGAGACCCAGTACTTC